Presented here are 29 T cell receptor beta chains from one specimen sequenced in a study of neurological immune-mediated disorders. Each CDR3 protein is one row after TCRdb ran MiXCR on the 5' RACE reads. The sample lists tens of thousands of distinct CDR3 sequences, approximately 2.4% seen once, with approximately 2.3% in the top ten. The sequencing input was PBMCs. The receptors stem from a man aged 50 to 60 with multiple sclerosis.

This clonotype was recorded at least ten times. The rearrangement uses TRBV5-1 and TRBJ2-6, with a possible D match to TRBD1 (6 bases). CDR1 SGHRS and CDR2 YFSETQ come from the germline V gene. The CDR3 spans 16 residues. Trimming removed 2 bases from V and 1 base from J, with 10 bases in between. The CDR3: CASSFDTGSGANVLTF. CDR3 DNA: TGCGCCAGCAGCTTCGATACAGGGTCTGGGGCCAACGTCCTGACTTTC.

This clonotype was recorded at least ten times. V and J are TRBV2 and TRBJ2-2, with 9 positions matching TRBD1. The V gene end was trimmed by 8 bases and the J gene end by 7 bases; junction bases not matched to a gene: 11. Germline-derived CDR1 and CDR2 are SNHLY and FYNNEI. CDR3 length: 15 amino acids. The DNA of the CDR3 is TGTGCCAGCGGATCCGGGACAGGGTCGTTCGGGGAGCTGTTTTTT. Protein: CASGSGTGSFGELFF. The complete variable domain, with remaining parts taken from reference TRBV2 and TRBJ2-2, reads EPEVTQTPSHQVTQMGQEVILRCVPISNHLYFYWYRQILGQKVEFLVSFYNNEISEKSEIFDDQFSVERPDGSNFTLKIRSTKLEDSAMYFCASGSGTGSFGELFFGEGSRLTVL.

The rearrangement joins TRBV2 to TRBJ1-2; the D is unclear. CDR1 and CDR2 from the germline V gene are SNHLY and FYNNEI. V was clipped by 8 bases and J by 1 base, with 11 bases between them. This CDR3 has 13 residues. DNA for the CDR3: TGTGCCAGCGGAGTCGGAAGTAACTATGGCTACACCTTC. Protein product: CASGVGSNYGYTF.

This clonotype was counted only a few times. A much larger clone lies one base from this, so it may be a read error. The chain joins TRBV5-1 to TRBJ1-2; D gene ambiguous. Per the germline V gene, CDR1 is SGHRS and CDR2 is YFSETQ. The V and J ends lost 2 bases and 4 bases respectively, with 9 bases between them. The CDR3 has 13 residues. DNA for the CDR3: TGCGCCAGCAGCTTTAAGGACGGCTATGGCTACACCTTC. Amino acids: CASSFKDGYGYTF.

This clonotype was detected many times. V is TRBV20-1 and J is TRBJ2-5; 7 bases map to TRBD2. Losses at the gene ends were 6 bases for V and 5 bases for J; bases not matched to a gene: 9. This CDR3 has 13 amino acids. The germline gives CDR1 DFQATT, CDR2 SNEGSKA (reference sequence). The CDR3 reads CSALTEAGETQYF. The CDR3 DNA sequence: TGCAGTGCCCTGACCGAAGCGGGGGAGACCCAGTACTTC.

This clonotype was recorded at least ten times. This chain joins TRBV20-1 and TRBJ2-3; tentative D call: TRBD1 (6 bases). The CDR3 covers 14 residues. The germline gives CDR1 DFQATT, CDR2 SNEGSKA (reference sequence). The ends were cut back, 3 bases at V and 0 bases at J, with 10 bases in the middle. This CDR3 is CSARERGSTDTQYF. CDR3 bases: TGCAGTGCTAGGGAGAGGGGGAGCACAGATACGCAGTATTTT.

This clonotype was observed many times. The chain couples TRBV3-1 to TRBJ2-1; 7 positions match TRBD2. V was clipped by 3 bases and J by 7 bases; unmatched bases: 9. The CDR3 has 15 amino acids. CDR1 and CDR2 (germline): LGHDT, YNNKEL (reference sequence). CDR3 in amino acids: CASSHLRASGNEQFF. CDR3 in DNA: TGTGCCAGCAGCCATCTCCGGGCTAGCGGAAATGAGCAGTTCTTC.

This clonotype showed up many times. V is TRBV11-2 and J is TRBJ2-4; D uncertain. The CDR3 is made up of 11 amino acids. The V end lost 7 bases, the J end lost 1 base, and 2 bases lay between the germline ends. Germline CDR1 is SGHAT and CDR2 is FQNNGV. This chain's CDR3 is CASMAKNIQYF. The CDR3 DNA is TGTGCCAGCATGGCCAAAAACATTCAGTACTTC. The whole variable domain, filled in from reference TRBV11-2 and TRBJ2-4, reads EAGVAQSPRYKIIEKRQSVAFWCNPISGHATLYWYQQILGQGPKLLIQFQNNGVVDDSQLPKDRFSAERLKGVDSTLKIQPAKLEDSAVYLCASMAKNIQYFGAGTRLSVL.

The table lists this clonotype with many counts. The gene calls are TRBV15 and TRBJ1-3, with D possibly TRBD1 on 5 matching bases. V lost 1 base to trimming and J lost 2 bases, with 9 bases between them. In germline, CDR1 is LNHNV, CDR2 YYDKDF (reference sequence). The CDR3 is made up of 15 amino acids. CDR3 nucleotides: TGTGCCACCAGCAGAGGGGCGGACACTGGAAACACCATATATTTT. Encoded protein: CATSRGADTGNTIYF. The variable domain in full, completed from reference TRBV15 and TRBJ1-3, reads DAMVIQNPRYQVTQFGKPVTLSCSQTLNHNVMYWYQQKSSQAPKLLFHYYDKDFNNEADTPDNFQSRRPNTSFCFLDIRSPGLGDTAMYLCATSRGADTGNTIYFGEGSWLTVV.

There are many counts of this clonotype. The rearrangement uses TRBV7-2 and TRBJ2-5; TRBD2 agrees at 8 bases. Trimming removed 1 base from V and 5 bases from J; junction bases left unmatched: 6. Germline lookup yields CDR1 SGHTA and CDR2 FQGNSA. CDR3 length: 15 residues. CDR3 in amino acids: CASSLGGGLVETQYF. Here the CDR3 DNA reads TGTGCCAGCAGCTTAGGCGGGGGGCTTGTGGAGACCCAGTACTTC.

In this sample, this clonotype turned up many times. CDR3 protein: CASSVGVPNTGELFF. As DNA, the CDR3 is TGTGCCAGCAGCGTAGGGGTACCGAACACCGGGGAGCTGTTTTTT. This chain connects TRBV9 to TRBJ2-2; D is undetermined. The germline gives CDR1 SGDLS, CDR2 YYNGEE. Trimming shortened V by 0 bases and J by 0 bases, and 6 bases separated the two germline ends. The CDR3 covers 15 residues.

This clonotype has a count of ten or more. J is TRBJ1-1 and V is TRBV29-1, with D possibly being TRBD1 (5 bases). The CDR3 covers 11 residues. Per the germline V gene, CDR1 is SQVTM and CDR2 is ANQGSEA. The V end was cut by 5 bases, the J end by 4 bases, with 8 bases between. For the CDR3, the DNA is TGCAGCGTTCCGGGGGTCACTGAAGCTTTCTTT. Protein sequence: CSVPGVTEAFF.

Many counts were recorded for this clonotype. The CDR3 here is CASSLSTVQETQYF. The CDR3 DNA follows: TGTGCCAGCAGCTTGTCTACAGTACAAGAGACCCAGTACTTC. This rearrangement joins TRBV5-6 to TRBJ2-5; D gene uncertain. V lost 1 base and J 2 bases, leaving 9 bases between the germline ends. The germline gives CDR1 SGHDT, CDR2 YYEEEE. The CDR3 has 14 amino acids.

This clonotype was seen at least ten times. V is TRBV5-5 and J is TRBJ2-7, with a tentative D call TRBD1 (5 bases). V shed 1 base and J shed 6 bases, with 11 bases lying between them. CDR3 length: 13 residues. CDR1 and CDR2 (germline): SGHKS, YYEKEE (reference sequence). The CDR3: CASSLTQATEQYF. CDR3 coding DNA: TGTGCCAGCAGCTTGACACAGGCAACCGAGCAGTACTTC.

This clonotype was seen many times. The chain recombines TRBV20-1 with TRBJ2-5; 9 nucleotides line up with TRBD2. Germline values: CDR1 DFQATT, CDR2 SNEGSKA (reference sequence). The V segment lost 8 bases and the J segment 4 bases; nucleotides outside the gene matches: 8. This CDR3 spans 13 amino acids. The CDR3 DNA follows: TGCAGTCCCCCGGGAGCGGGGGGAGAGACCCAGTACTTC. Its translation is CSPPGAGGETQYF.

This clonotype showed up many times. V usage is TRBV24-1 and J usage is TRBJ2-1; the D gene is possibly TRBD2 (6 bases). V lost 2 bases and J 4 bases, leaving 14 bases between the germline ends. The CDR3 consists of 16 residues. Per the germline V gene, CDR1 is KGHDR and CDR2 is SFDVKD. The CDR3 coding sequence is TGTGCCACCAGTGATTGGGAGGTTTGGGCTTACAATGAGCAGTTCTTC. It specifies CATSDWEVWAYNEQFF.

This clonotype was observed a handful of times. V usage is TRBV5-1 and J usage is TRBJ1-2; D is perhaps TRBD1 (6 bases). From germline, CDR1 is SGHRS and CDR2 YFSETQ. The V and J ends lost 1 base and 6 bases respectively, with 10 bases between them. CDR3 length: 13 residues. CDR3 nucleotides: TGCGCCAGCAGCTTGTGGAAGGGGGATGGCTACACCTTC. This translates into CASSLWKGDGYTF.

This clonotype was observed many times. The V and J genes are TRBV18 and TRBJ1-4; 7 bases map to TRBD1. CDR3 length: 13 residues. The germline V gene encodes CDR1 KGHSH and CDR2 LQKENI. The J segment lost 5 bases and the V segment lost 4 bases, leaving 1 base of the junction unmatched. The DNA for the CDR3 is TGTGCCAGCTCACGGGACAGCAATGAAAAACTGTTTTTT. Protein product: CASSRDSNEKLFF.

This clonotype was recorded at least ten times. This chain connects TRBV7-8 to TRBJ2-5; tentative D call: TRBD2 (5 bases). Trimming took off 5 bases at V and 7 bases at J, with 14 bases between the two ends. The CDR3 spans 13 residues. Per the germline V gene, CDR1 is SGHVS and CDR2 is FQNEAQ. The chain's CDR3 is CASSAGLELTQYF. The CDR3, as DNA: TGTGCCAGCAGCGCCGGACTGGAGTTGACCCAGTACTTC.

At least ten counts were recorded for this clonotype. The chain joins TRBV6-5 to TRBJ1-5; no reliable D call. The CDR3 loop spans 14 amino acids. Per germline, CDR1 MNHEY and CDR2 SVGAGI. Trimming shortened V by 2 bases and J by 1 base, and 6 bases separated the two germline ends. CDR3 region: CASSYTGSNQPQHF. The CDR3 DNA reads as TGTGCCAGCAGTTACACCGGCAGCAATCAGCCCCAGCATTTT.

At least ten counts were recorded for this clonotype. The chain has TRBV5-1 and TRBJ2-7; 7 bases fit TRBD1. Germline CDR1 SGHRS, CDR2 YFSETQ. The J segment lost 3 bases and the V segment lost 1 base, leaving 13 bases of the junction unmatched. This CDR3 has 17 residues. CDR3 sequence: CASSLSQGVPPLYEQYF. The CDR3 bases are TGCGCCAGCAGCTTGAGCCAGGGGGTCCCTCCCCTCTACGAGCAGTACTTC.

In this sample, this clonotype turned up many times. The V gene is TRBV5-6, the J gene TRBJ1-1, with unresolved D. CDR3 size: 13 residues. With 2 bases removed from V and 5 bases from J, the gap between germline ends came to 10 bases. The V gene's germline CDR1 is SGHDT and CDR2 YYEEEE. The CDR3 region has the DNA TGTGCCAGCAGCTTCCAGCCGGGGACTGAAGCTTTCTTT. Residues: CASSFQPGTEAFF.

This clonotype was seen ten or more times. The chain links TRBV7-9 to TRBJ1-4; 7 nucleotides line up with TRBD1. Germline V gives CDR1 SEHNR, CDR2 FQNEAQ (reference sequence). V was clipped by 4 bases and J by 13 bases; unmatched bases: 9. The CDR3 runs 13 residues. The DNA for the CDR3 is TGTGCCAGCAGCTCCCTCCGGGACAGCGGACTGTTTTTT. Translation gives CASSSLRDSGLFF. Complete variable domain (other parts from reference TRBV7-9 and TRBJ1-4): DTGVSQNPRHKITKRGQNVTFRCDPISEHNRLYWYRQTLGQGPEFLTYFQNEAQLEKSRLLSDRFSAERPKGSFSTLEIQRTEQGDSAMYLCASSSLRDSGLFFGSGTQLSVL.

This clonotype has a count of ten or more. The J gene is TRBJ2-5, the V gene TRBV20-1; tentative D call: TRBD1 (7 bases). V was clipped by 6 bases and J by 5 bases, with 19 bases between them. Germline V lookup: CDR1 DFQATT, CDR2 SNEGSKA (reference sequence). CDR3 length: 14 amino acids. The CDR3 nucleotides are TGCAGTGCGTATCCTCTAGCAGGGGGGGAGACCCAGTACTTC. This encodes CSAYPLAGGETQYF.

This clonotype was found many times. The V gene is TRBV29-1, the J gene TRBJ2-7; D is perhaps TRBD1 or TRBD2 (5 bases each). V gave up 5 bases and J gave up 3 bases, with 20 bases separating them. CDR3 length equals 15 residues. From germline, CDR1 is SQVTM and CDR2 ANQGSEA. In DNA form, the CDR3 reads TGCAGCGTTCCGGGGCCCCGGACGGACCACTACGAGCAGTACTTC. Amino acids: CSVPGPRTDHYEQYF.

The gene calls are TRBV20-1 and TRBJ2-7; 11 bases line up with TRBD2. Per the germline V gene, CDR1 is DFQATT and CDR2 is SNEGSKA (reference sequence). V shed 3 bases and J 1 base; nucleotides not matched to a gene: 20. The CDR3 is 20 amino acids. CDR3 bases: TGCAGTGCTAGTTCCGGACAGGGGTTAGCGGGGGGGCCGCGTTCCTACGAGCAGTACTTC. Encoded protein: CSASSGQGLAGGPRSYEQYF.

This clonotype was observed at least ten times. The chain couples TRBV6-1 to TRBJ1-5; perhaps TRBD1 as D (6 bases). V was cut by 5 bases and J by 6 bases, with 14 bases left in between. Germline CDR1 is MNHNS and CDR2 is SASEGT. The CDR3 length is 14 residues. The CDR3 here is CASSRGGEPQPQHF. The CDR3, as DNA: TGTGCCAGCAGTCGGGGGGGCGAACCTCAGCCCCAGCATTTT.

This clonotype was observed at least ten times. It may be a read error: a sequence one base away is much more abundant. The chain combines TRBV3-1 with TRBJ2-7, with unresolved D. Trimming pared 1 base from V and 6 bases from J, leaving 16 bases between. Germline V gene sequence: CDR1 LGHDT, CDR2 YNNKEL (reference sequence). The CDR3 runs 15 residues. Here the CDR3 reads CASSQVAERVSEQYF. The CDR3 nucleotides are TGTGCCAGCAGCCAAGTCGCGGAAAGGGTTAGCGAGCAGTACTTC.

This clonotype has a count of ten or more. The J gene is TRBJ1-4, the V gene TRBV11-2, with D hard to call. The CDR3 spans 13 residues. CDR1 and CDR2 (germline): SGHAT, FQNNGV. V was shortened by 3 bases and J by 6 bases, with 8 bases between the two germline ends. The CDR3 DNA reads as TGTGCCAGCAGCTTCCTAGAGGATGAAAAACTGTTTTTT. This sequence encodes CASSFLEDEKLFF.